This passage covers 32 T cell receptor beta chains from one sample sequenced in a study of immune heterogeneity within non-small cell lung tumors. With 32 V and 13 J primers, multiplex PCR amplified the TCR beta CDR3. TCRdb reanalysed the multiplex PCR reads using MiXCR and keeps one entry per CDR3 protein. The table records over 12,000 distinct CDR3 sequences, around 27% of them present only once. Bulk tumor genomic DNA, about 600 ng per sample, was the template. Collection of several biopsies per primary tumor, spaced far apart, took place during surgery. These patients got curative surgery after being newly diagnosed with untreated non-small cell lung cancer. Sequences were obtained from lung tumor tissue. The receptors originated from a middle-aged man with non-small cell lung cancer.

As concerns this clonotype: A much larger clone is a single base away; this may be a read error. The rearrangement links TRBV12-3 or TRBV12-4 to TRBJ1-1; D ambiguous. This CDR3 is built from 10 residues. The CDR3 DNA reads as TGTGCCAGCAGTCGCACTGGAGCTTTCTTT. As protein: CASSRTGAFF.

V usage is TRBV5-1 and J usage is TRBJ1-2; D is undetermined. V was clipped by 4 bases and J by 4 bases, with 14 bases between them. CDR3 length equals 14 residues. Germline V gene lookup returns CDR1 SGHRS and CDR2 YFSETQ. The DNA of the CDR3 is TGCGCCAGCAGCCGGTTCGAGGGTGGCTATGGCTACACCTTC. Its protein is CASSRFEGGYGYTF.

V and J are TRBV7-2 and TRBJ2-3; 11 bases map to TRBD2. The V and J ends lost 10 bases and 4 bases, in that order; junction bases with no gene match: 19. Per germline, CDR1 SGHTA and CDR2 FQGNSA. The CDR3 is made up of 18 amino acids. CDR3 region: CAIIPRTSGSSASDTQYF. In DNA, the CDR3 is TGTGCCATCATCCCCCGGACTAGCGGGTCCTCAGCCTCAGATACGCAGTATTTT.

This clonotype turned up a few times. V gene TRBV12-3 or TRBV12-4 combines with J gene TRBJ1-1; a possible D gene is TRBD1 (6 bases). Trimming left V 5 bases short and J 4 bases short, with 14 bases between. The CDR3 consists of 14 residues. The CDR3 DNA follows: TGTGCCAGCAGTCTCGACGAAGGGGGCACTGAAGCTTTCTTT. Its protein is CASSLDEGGTEAFF.

This clonotype is classed as medium-sized (0.01 to 0.1%). The chain recombines TRBV11-2 with TRBJ2-7; TRBD2 matches at 8 bases. This CDR3 comprises 17 residues. CDR1 SGHAT and CDR2 FQNNGV come from the germline V gene. V gave up 1 base and J gave up 0 bases; unmatched junction bases: 8. The CDR3 loop reads CASSLAPGSGSSYEQYF. The CDR3 DNA sequence: TGTGCCAGCAGCTTAGCGCCCGGGAGCGGGAGCTCCTACGAGCAGTACTTC.

This clonotype occurred a few times. This rearrangement joins TRBV7-9 to TRBJ2-5; D call uncertain. CDR1 is SEHNR and CDR2 is FQNEAQ in the germline V gene (reference sequence). This CDR3 spans 15 amino acids. V was pared by 4 bases and J by 0 bases, with 12 bases between. The CDR3 nucleotides read TGTGCCAGCAGCTACGTAGACCTGTACCAAGAGACCCAGTACTTC. Translation: CASSYVDLYQETQYF.

This clonotype showed up many times. V and J are TRBV4-3 and TRBJ2-7, with TRBD1 matching over 10 bases. The V gene's germline CDR1 is LGHNA and CDR2 YSLEER. The CDR3 has 16 amino acids. V lost 3 bases and J lost 2; bases outside the gene matches: 7. In DNA, the CDR3 is TGCGCCAGCAGCCAGCTGATAGGACAGGGGGCCTACGAGCAGTACTTC. It is translated as CASSQLIGQGAYEQYF.

The rearrangement links TRBV19 to TRBJ2-7; D may be TRBD1 (5 bases). The CDR3 has 15 amino acids. Germline V lookup: CDR1 LNHDA, CDR2 SQIVND (reference sequence). Trimming pared 5 bases from V and 6 bases from J, leaving 20 bases between. The CDR3 sequence is CASSFRAGSPREQYF. The CDR3 nucleotides read TGTGCCAGTAGTTTCCGGGCAGGGTCTCCTCGCGAGCAGTACTTC. Looking up the rest from reference TRBV19 and TRBJ2-7 gives the full variable domain: DGGITQSPKYLFRKEGQNVTLSCEQNLNHDAMYWYRQDPGQGLRLIYYSQIVNDFQKGDIAEGYSVSREKKESFPLTVTSAQKNPTAFYLCASSFRAGSPREQYFGPGTRLTVT.

The chain has TRBV7-9 and TRBJ1-1, with D perhaps TRBD1 (5 bases). V lost 1 base and J 0 bases, leaving 15 bases between the germline ends. The CDR3 is 17 amino acids. The germline gives CDR1 SEHNR, CDR2 FQNEAQ (reference sequence). CDR3 DNA sequence: TGTGCCAGCAGCTTAGGGGATGGGGCAGGCATGAACACTGAAGCTTTCTTT. Encoded protein: CASSLGDGAGMNTEAFF.

Turning to this clonotype: A much larger clone differs from this one at a single base, so this may be a read error. The chain links TRBV11-3 to TRBJ2-7; 7 bases agree with TRBD1. Looked up from germline, CDR1 is SGHNT and CDR2 is YENEEA. This CDR3 has 15 amino acids. CDR3 in DNA: TGTTCCAGCAGCCCCCTGGGGACAGCGAACTACGAGCAGTACTTC. This encodes CSSSPLGTANYEQYF.

The chain uses TRBV20-1 and TRBJ2-3, with D hard to call. The CDR3 is 15 amino acids. Per germline, CDR1 DFQATT and CDR2 SNEGSKA (reference sequence). The germline V and J ends were trimmed by 0 bases and 0 bases, with 10 bases remaining between them. DNA for the CDR3: TGCAGTGCTAGAGAACCTAGTGGAAGCACAGATACGCAGTATTTT. Protein: CSAREPSGSTDTQYF.

This clonotype was recorded a few times. The J gene is TRBJ1-3, the V gene TRBV7-9; the D gene is possibly TRBD1 (6 bases). Trimming cost V 5 bases and J 0 bases, with 11 bases left between them. The CDR3 totals 15 residues. CDR1 and CDR2 from the germline V gene are SEHNR and FQNEAQ (reference sequence). The CDR3 loop reads CASSRTGLSGNTIYF. The CDR3 region has the DNA TGTGCCAGCAGCCGAACAGGGCTCTCTGGAAACACCATATATTTT.

Worth noting for this clonotype: With a much larger clone just one base away, this may be a read error. The V and J genes are TRBV10-3 and TRBJ2-7; TRBD2 agrees at 13 bases. Losses at the gene ends were 3 bases for V and 9 bases for J; bases not matched to a gene: 8. The CDR3 extends over 15 amino acids. Germline CDR1 is ENHRY and CDR2 is SYGVKD. DNA of the CDR3: TGTGCCATCAGTGAAAGGACTAGCGGGAGATCCGGGCAGTACTTC. This sequence encodes CAISERTSGRSGQYF.

This clonotype ranks as medium-sized (0.01 to 0.1%). The V gene is TRBV7-2, the J gene TRBJ2-7; 8 bases are shared with TRBD1. The germline CDR1 and CDR2 sequences are SGHTA and FQGNSA. J lost 4 bases, V lost 8 bases, and 4 bases had no gene match. The CDR3 covers 12 residues. The DNA of the CDR3 is TGTGCCAGCGGCACAGGGGGGTACGAGCAGTACTTC. Translated, it gives CASGTGGYEQYF.

This clonotype was seen many times. The chain joins TRBV19 to TRBJ1-1, with 8 bases aligning to TRBD1. J gave up 3 bases and V 2 bases, and 2 bases lay outside the gene matches. From germline, CDR1 is LNHDA and CDR2 SQIVND (reference sequence). This CDR3 comprises 14 residues. The CDR3 sequence is CASSIYRGDTEAFF. The CDR3 coding sequence is TGTGCCAGTAGTATATACAGGGGGGACACTGAAGCTTTCTTT.

This clonotype was recorded at least ten times. V usage is TRBV7-8 and J usage is TRBJ1-6; D is undetermined. The CDR3 loop spans 14 amino acids. Trimming pared 1 base from V and 7 bases from J, leaving 8 bases between. Germline loops: CDR1 SGHVS, CDR2 FQNEAQ. CDR3: CASSLGRRNSPLHF. The DNA of the CDR3 is TGTGCCAGCAGCTTAGGGAGACGGAATTCACCCCTCCACTTT. The full variable domain, completed using reference TRBV7-8 and TRBJ1-6, is GAGVSQSPRYKVAKRGQDVALRCDPISGHVSLFWYQQALGQGPEFLTYFQNEAQLDKSGLPSDRFFAERPEGSVSTLKIQRTQQEDSAVYLCASSLGRRNSPLHFGNGTRLTVT.

This clonotype was seen repeatedly, ten times or more. The V gene is TRBV12-3 or TRBV12-4, the J gene TRBJ1-2; TRBD1 is a possible D gene (5 bases). V lost 5 bases, J lost 0 bases, and 7 bases lay in between. The CDR3 contains 13 residues. CDR3 residues: CASSLQANYGYTF. DNA of the CDR3: TGTGCCAGCAGTCTACAGGCTAACTATGGCTACACCTTC.

This clonotype came up many times. The genes are TRBV20-1 and TRBJ1-1; D gene unclear. Germline CDR1 and CDR2: DFQATT and SNEGSKA (reference sequence). The CDR3 is made up of 12 amino acids. Trimming took off 6 bases at V and 2 bases at J, with 10 bases between the two ends. The DNA for the CDR3 is TGCAGTGCACCGGAGGGTAACACTGAAGCTTTCTTT. As protein: CSAPEGNTEAFF.

This clonotype was counted ten times or more. The chain recombines TRBV5-5 with TRBJ2-1; D ambiguous. The germline CDR1 and CDR2 sequences are SGHKS and YYEKEE (reference sequence). The CDR3 is made up of 13 amino acids. Trimming cost V 4 bases and J 9 bases, with 14 bases left between them. CDR3 residues: CASSHPTPSEQFF. CDR3 nucleotides: TGTGCCAGCAGCCATCCAACCCCGTCTGAGCAGTTCTTC.

This clonotype was counted at least ten times. The V and J genes are TRBV2 and TRBJ1-3; a possible D gene is TRBD1 (6 bases). The germline V gene encodes CDR1 SNHLY and CDR2 FYNNEI. V was cut by 7 bases and J by 0 bases, with 13 bases left in between. The CDR3 is 15 residues long. CDR3 coding DNA: TGTGCCAGCAAGGAGGACAGCACCTCTGGAAACACCATATATTTT. This encodes CASKEDSTSGNTIYF.

In this sample, this clonotype turned up a few times. The chain links TRBV18 to TRBJ1-2; weak D call: TRBD1 (6 bases). The germline CDR1 and CDR2 sequences are KGHSH and LQKENI. Trimming left V 6 bases short and J 2 bases short, with 19 bases between. This CDR3 spans 16 amino acids. CDR3: CASSLNAGDLNYGYTF. DNA of the CDR3: TGTGCCAGCTCCCTAAATGCAGGGGATTTAAACTATGGCTACACCTTC. Complete variable domain (other parts from reference TRBV18 and TRBJ1-2): NAGVMQNPRHLVRRRGQEARLRCSPMKGHSHVYWYRQLPEEGLKFMVYLQKENIIDESGMPKERFSAEFPKEGPSILRIQQVVRGDSAAYFCASSLNAGDLNYGYTFGSGTRLTVV.

This clonotype counts as medium-sized. The chain is built from TRBV11-2 and TRBJ2-7, with D tentatively TRBD1 (7 bases). V shed 4 bases and J shed 6 bases, with 19 bases lying between them. Per germline, CDR1 SGHAT and CDR2 FQNNGV. The CDR3 spans 15 residues. CDR3 loop: CASSSDEQGTREQYF. In DNA, the CDR3 is TGTGCCAGCAGCTCCGATGAACAGGGGACTCGCGAGCAGTACTTC.

The V gene is TRBV5-1, the J gene TRBJ2-1, with TRBD2 matching over 12 bases. CDR1 is SGHRS and CDR2 is YFSETQ in the germline V gene. V lost 4 bases, J lost 2 bases, and 7 bases stayed unmatched. The CDR3 is 17 amino acids. The CDR3 coding sequence is TGCGCCAGCAGCCAACGCCGGACTAGCGGGACCTACAATGAGCAGTTCTTC. The encoded protein is CASSQRRTSGTYNEQFF.

The chain has TRBV5-6 and TRBJ2-7; tentatively, D is TRBD2 (6 bases). The V end was cut by 1 base, the J end by 2 bases, with 19 bases between. Germline V CDR1 and CDR2: SGHDT, YYEEEE. This CDR3 is built from 17 residues. Written as DNA, the CDR3 is TGTGCCAGCAGCTTGTTGCTTGAGGCTAGCGAGGCCTACGAGCAGTACTTC. Its protein product is CASSLLLEASEAYEQYF.

This clonotype is labeled as medium-sized (0.01 to 0.1%). The rearrangement joins TRBV9 to TRBJ2-7; TRBD1 or TRBD2 may be the D gene (6 bases each). CDR3 length: 16 residues. The V gene's germline CDR1 is SGDLS and CDR2 YYNGEE. V lost 4 bases, J lost 4 bases, and 21 bases lay in between. The CDR3 DNA is TGTGCCAGCAGCAAGAGGGGGAGTAGCGGAGATTACGAGCAGTACTTC. This codes for CASSKRGSSGDYEQYF.

This clonotype was recorded only once. A much larger clone is a single base away; this may be a read error. The rearrangement uses TRBV3-1 and TRBJ2-5; D may be TRBD1 (6 bases). V lost 1 base, J lost 7 bases, and 10 bases lay in between. CDR3 length: 13 amino acids. Germline V gene data show CDR1 as LGHDT and CDR2 as YNNKEL (reference sequence). CDR3 region: CASSQGGRRTQYF. DNA of the CDR3: TGTGCCAGCAGCCAAGGGGGGCGTCGGACCCAGTACTTC.

This clonotype was recorded at least ten times. The chain employs TRBV7-2 and TRBJ2-7; D remains unclear. Trimming shortened V by 3 bases and J by 3 bases, and 9 bases separated the two germline ends. Germline CDR1 is SGHTA and CDR2 is FQGNSA. The CDR3 has 13 amino acids. The CDR3 sequence: CASSFGDGYEQYF. The CDR3 bases are TGTGCCAGCAGCTTTGGAGACGGCTACGAGCAGTACTTC.

This clonotype qualifies as medium-sized. The chain links TRBV7-8 to TRBJ1-4; unclear D gene. V was cut by 4 bases and J by 0 bases, with 6 bases left in between. The germline V gene encodes CDR1 SGHVS and CDR2 FQNEAQ. The CDR3 is 14 residues long. The CDR3 here is CASSWTATNEKLFF. CDR3 in DNA: TGTGCCAGCAGCTGGACTGCAACTAATGAAAAACTGTTTTTT. Based on the CDR3 plus reference TRBV7-8 and TRBJ1-4, the full variable domain is GAGVSQSPRYKVAKRGQDVALRCDPISGHVSLFWYQQALGQGPEFLTYFQNEAQLDKSGLPSDRFFAERPEGSVSTLKIQRTQQEDSAVYLCASSWTATNEKLFFGSGTQLSVL.

By share, this clonotype counts as medium-sized. The chain is built from TRBV2 and TRBJ2-7; 11 positions agree with TRBD1. V shed 6 bases, J shed 3 bases, and the junction held 7 bases outside the gene matches. The germline V gene encodes CDR1 SNHLY and CDR2 FYNNEI. The CDR3 contains 15 residues. The CDR3 region is CASRASGTGGYEQYF. Here the CDR3 DNA reads TGTGCCAGCAGAGCCTCCGGGACAGGGGGCTACGAGCAGTACTTC.

Ten or more counts support this clonotype. The V call is TRBV6-1, the J call TRBJ1-1; D not resolved. The CDR3 extends over 12 amino acids. CDR1 and CDR2 (germline): MNHNS, SASEGT. With 5 bases removed from V and 2 bases from J, the gap between germline ends came to 6 bases. The CDR3 region is CASSFGNTEAFF. As DNA, the CDR3 is TGTGCCAGCAGTTTCGGAAACACTGAAGCTTTCTTT.

The J gene is TRBJ1-1, the V gene TRBV10-3; 7 nucleotides agree with TRBD1. The V and J ends lost 5 bases and 2 bases, in that order; junction bases with no gene match: 5. Germline V lookup: CDR1 ENHRY, CDR2 SYGVKD. The CDR3 runs to 14 residues. CDR3 sequence: CAISLGQANTEAFF. CDR3 DNA sequence: TGTGCCATCAGTTTAGGACAGGCCAACACTGAAGCTTTCTTT.

This clonotype was seen a handful of times. This sequence joins TRBV5-1 and TRBJ2-5; TRBD2 agrees at 15 bases. Germline V gene data show CDR1 as SGHRS and CDR2 as YFSETQ. The length of the CDR3 is 17 residues. The V gene end was trimmed by 4 bases and the J gene end by 2 bases; junction bases not matched to a gene: 6. The CDR3, as DNA: TGCGCCAGCAGCCGGGGACTAGCGGGAGGTCTACAAGAGACCCAGTACTTC. Amino acid sequence: CASSRGLAGGLQETQYF.